This passage covers 15 T cell receptor beta chains from one sample sequenced in a study of cytomegalovirus exposure and HLA in healthy donors. In the PCR, 60 Vbeta and 13 Jbeta primers were used. Assay used: immunoSEQ multiplex PCR; TCRdb lists only in-frame clones, some missing. The table has over 150,000 clones, 60% to 85% seen once. The material sequenced was PBMCs. These receptors all stem from a woman between 50 and 59 years old in good health and CMV-seropositive.

The chain is built from TRBV29-1 and TRBJ2-6, with D uncertain. V lost 6 bases, J lost 0 bases, and 9 bases lay in between. The germline V gene encodes CDR1 SQVTM and CDR2 ANQGSEA. The CDR3 is 14 residues long. CDR3 in amino acids: CSVLPRSGANVLTF. The CDR3, as DNA: TGCAGCGTCCTCCCCCGCTCTGGGGCCAACGTCCTGACTTTC. The whole variable domain, remainder taken from reference TRBV29-1 and TRBJ2-6, is SAVISQKPSRDICQRGTSLTIQCQVDSQVTMMFWYRQQPGQSLTLIATANQGSEATYESGFVIDKFPISRPNLTFSTLTVSNMSPEDSSIYLCSVLPRSGANVLTFGAGSRLTVL.

The CDR3 DNA follows: TGCGCCAGCAGCCAGGCAACGAATTCGAAGACCCAGTACTTC. Translated, it gives CASSQATNSKTQYF. This chain joins TRBV4-1 and TRBJ2-5; D gene ambiguous. The V end lost 3 bases, the J end lost 6 bases, and 14 bases lay between the germline ends. The CDR3 extends over 14 amino acids. Germline CDR1 and CDR2: MGHRA and YSYEKL.

V is TRBV5-1 and J is TRBJ1-1; weak D call: TRBD1 (5 bases). CDR3 size: 14 residues. Germline assignment: CDR1 SGHRS and CDR2 YFSETQ. Trimming pared 4 bases from V and 1 base from J, leaving 11 bases between. The CDR3 DNA reads TGCGCCAGCAGCCAACAGGATGGGAACACTGAAGCTTTCTTT. This codes for CASSQQDGNTEAFF.

This rearrangement joins TRBV5-1 to TRBJ1-1; no reliable D call. The CDR3 contains 13 residues. CDR1 SGHRS and CDR2 YFSETQ come from the germline V gene. The germline V and J ends were trimmed by 1 base and 1 base, with 5 bases remaining between them. CDR3 region: CASSLNRNTEAFF. In DNA, the CDR3 is TGCGCCAGCAGCTTGAACAGGAACACTGAAGCTTTCTTT.

The genes are TRBV6-4 and TRBJ1-4; D may be TRBD1 (5 bases). The V gene's germline CDR1 is MRHNA and CDR2 SNTAGT. The CDR3 extends over 19 amino acids. V lost 2 bases and J lost 0, with 19 bases in between. CDR3 coding DNA: TGTGCCAGCAGTGACCCTGGGGGGGGTACTTTGGCAACTAATGAAAAACTGTTTTTT. Its protein is CASSDPGGGTLATNEKLFF.

This chain links TRBV28 with TRBJ1-3; maybe TRBD1 (6 bases). The CDR3 consists of 13 residues. Germline-derived CDR1 and CDR2 are MDHEN and SYDVKM. Trimming removed 5 bases at V and 4 bases at J, with 9 bases between. CDR3 in amino acids: CASSLTGGNTIYF. The CDR3 nucleotides are TGTGCCAGCAGTCTGACAGGAGGAAACACCATATATTTT.

In nucleotides, the CDR3 is TGTGCCAGCAGTGAGTATCGGGACAGATCCTACGAGCAGTACTTC. Translating it yields CASSEYRDRSYEQYF. This sequence joins TRBV6-1 and TRBJ2-7; TRBD1 matches 7 bases. This CDR3 is built from 15 residues. CDR1 is MNHNS and CDR2 is SASEGT in the germline V gene. With V trimmed by 3 bases and J by 1 base, 6 bases remained unmatched.

A single count supports this clone. This chain joins TRBV7-2 and TRBJ2-1; D perhaps matches TRBD1 (5 bases). CDR1 SGHTA and CDR2 FQGNSA come from the germline V gene. The CDR3 length is 15 residues. Trimming cost V 1 base and J 1 base, with 8 bases left between them. CDR3 residues: CASSLEGLSYNEQFF. The CDR3 region has the DNA TGTGCCAGCAGCTTAGAGGGGTTGTCCTACAATGAGCAGTTCTTC.

This clone was picked up one time. The chain combines TRBV6-4 with TRBJ1-6; D is undetermined. Trimming cost V 2 bases and J 9 bases, with 11 bases left between them. This CDR3 comprises 14 residues. Germline CDR1 is MRHNA and CDR2 is SNTAGT. CDR3 nucleotide sequence: TGTGCCAGCAGTGACGGGCTCGAGGGTTCACCCCTCCACTTT. As protein: CASSDGLEGSPLHF.

This sequence joins TRBV11-2 and TRBJ2-1; D perhaps matches TRBD2 (5 bases). V was shortened by 3 bases and J by 6 bases, with 12 bases between the two germline ends. The CDR3 consists of 14 residues. Germline values: CDR1 SGHAT, CDR2 FQNNGV. The CDR3 DNA sequence: TGTGCCAGCAGCTTCGGGGAGCCCACCAATGAGCAGTTCTTC. Residues: CASSFGEPTNEQFF. Full variable domain (outside the CDR3, taken from reference TRBV11-2 and TRBJ2-1): EAGVAQSPRYKIIEKRQSVAFWCNPISGHATLYWYQQILGQGPKLLIQFQNNGVVDDSQLPKDRFSAERLKGVDSTLKIQPAKLEDSAVYLCASSFGEPTNEQFFGPGTRLTVL.

This rearrangement joins TRBV19 to TRBJ2-7; TRBD2 agrees at 7 bases. J gave up 5 bases and V 6 bases, and 4 bases lay outside the gene matches. The CDR3 runs to 12 residues. The germline V gene has CDR1 LNHDA and CDR2 SQIVND (reference sequence). The CDR3 bases are TGTGCCAGTAGCATCCGGGGGGACGAGCAGTACTTC. It is translated as CASSIRGDEQYF.

This chain links TRBV5-1 with TRBJ2-1, with TRBD2 identical over 8 bases. There are 14 residues in the CDR3. V dropped 5 bases and J dropped 7; count of bases not matched to a gene: 8. CDR1 and CDR2 from the germline V gene are SGHRS and YFSETQ. CDR3 residues: CASSLAGRRNEQFF. In nucleotides, the CDR3 is TGCGCCAGCAGTTTAGCGGGAAGAAGGAATGAGCAGTTCTTC.

V gene TRBV30 combines with J gene TRBJ2-3; TRBD1 might be the D (6 bases). CDR1 and CDR2 (germline): GTSNPN, SVGIG (reference sequence). This CDR3 comprises 15 residues. The germline V and J ends were trimmed by 7 bases and 0 bases, with 17 bases remaining between them. CDR3 coding DNA: TGTGCCTCCCTGACCTGGGACACTAGCACAGATACGCAGTATTTT. Amino acid sequence: CASLTWDTSTDTQYF.

The chain carries TRBV5-4 and TRBJ2-7; TRBD2 agrees at 13 bases. J lost 4 bases, V lost 3 bases, and 7 bases had no gene match. There are 16 residues in the CDR3. The germline V gene has CDR1 SGHNT and CDR2 YYREEE (reference sequence). The CDR3 DNA sequence: TGTGCCAGCAGCTCGACTAGCGGGAGGTGGAAATACGAGCAGTACTTC. Its translation: CASSSTSGRWKYEQYF.

The chain joins TRBV27 to TRBJ2-3; D is possibly TRBD2 (6 bases). Germline CDR1 is MNHEY and CDR2 is SMNVEV (reference sequence). This CDR3 spans 16 amino acids. V lost 5 bases to trimming and J lost 3 bases, with 18 bases between them. The CDR3 nucleotides read TGTGCCAGCAGTCGGGCTAGCGTGGCGCTAACAGATACGCAGTATTTT. The encoded protein is CASSRASVALTDTQYF.